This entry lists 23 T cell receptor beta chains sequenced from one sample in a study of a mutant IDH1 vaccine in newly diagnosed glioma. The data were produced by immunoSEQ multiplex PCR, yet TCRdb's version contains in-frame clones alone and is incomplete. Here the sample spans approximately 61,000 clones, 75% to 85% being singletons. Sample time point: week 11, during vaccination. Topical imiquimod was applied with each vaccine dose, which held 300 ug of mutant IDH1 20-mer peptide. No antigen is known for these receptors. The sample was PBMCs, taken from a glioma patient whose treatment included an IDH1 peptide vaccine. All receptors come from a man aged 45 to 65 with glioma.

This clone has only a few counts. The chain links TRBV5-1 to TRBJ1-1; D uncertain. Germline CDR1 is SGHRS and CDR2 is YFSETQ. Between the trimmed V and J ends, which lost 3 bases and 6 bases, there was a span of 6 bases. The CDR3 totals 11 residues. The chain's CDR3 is CASSSVSEAFF. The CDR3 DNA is TGCGCCAGCAGCTCCGTCTCTGAAGCTTTCTTT.

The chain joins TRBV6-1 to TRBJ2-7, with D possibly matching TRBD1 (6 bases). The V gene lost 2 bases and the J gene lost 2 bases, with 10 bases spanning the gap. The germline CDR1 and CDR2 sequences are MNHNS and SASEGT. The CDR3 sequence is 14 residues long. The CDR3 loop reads CASSETGMAYEQYF. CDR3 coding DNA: TGTGCCAGCAGTGAAACAGGGATGGCCTACGAGCAGTACTTC.

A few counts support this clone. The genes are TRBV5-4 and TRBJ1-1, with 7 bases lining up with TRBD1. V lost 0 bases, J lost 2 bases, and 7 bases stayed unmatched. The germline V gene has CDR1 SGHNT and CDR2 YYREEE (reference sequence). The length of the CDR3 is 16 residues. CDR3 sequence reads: CASSLAARGANTEAFF. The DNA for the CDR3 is TGTGCCAGCAGCTTGGCCGCCAGGGGGGCCAACACTGAAGCTTTCTTT.

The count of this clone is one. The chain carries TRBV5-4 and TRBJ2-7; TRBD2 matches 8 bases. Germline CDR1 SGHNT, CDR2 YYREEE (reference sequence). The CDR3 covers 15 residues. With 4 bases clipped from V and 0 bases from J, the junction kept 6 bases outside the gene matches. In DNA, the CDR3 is TGTGCCAGCAGCACGAGCGGGGGCAACTCCTACGAGCAGTACTTC. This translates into CASSTSGGNSYEQYF.

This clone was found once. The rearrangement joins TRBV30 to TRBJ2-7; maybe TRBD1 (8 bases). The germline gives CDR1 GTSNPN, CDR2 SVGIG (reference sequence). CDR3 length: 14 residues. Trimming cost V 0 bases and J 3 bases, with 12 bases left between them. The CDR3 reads CAWSVQGEGYEQYF. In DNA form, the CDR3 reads TGTGCCTGGAGTGTACAGGGGGAGGGCTACGAGCAGTACTTC.

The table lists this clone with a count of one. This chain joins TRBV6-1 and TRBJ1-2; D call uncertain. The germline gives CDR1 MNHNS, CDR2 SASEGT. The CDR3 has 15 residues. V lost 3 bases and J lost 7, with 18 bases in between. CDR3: CASSDDPGLLSGYTF. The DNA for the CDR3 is TGTGCCAGCAGTGATGACCCTGGACTCCTCTCTGGCTACACCTTC.

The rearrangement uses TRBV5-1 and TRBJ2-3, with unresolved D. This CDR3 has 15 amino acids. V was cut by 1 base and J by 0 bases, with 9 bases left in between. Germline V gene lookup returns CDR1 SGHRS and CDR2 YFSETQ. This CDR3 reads CASSLLGRSTDTQYF. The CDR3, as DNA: TGCGCCAGCAGCTTGTTAGGCCGAAGCACAGATACGCAGTATTTT.

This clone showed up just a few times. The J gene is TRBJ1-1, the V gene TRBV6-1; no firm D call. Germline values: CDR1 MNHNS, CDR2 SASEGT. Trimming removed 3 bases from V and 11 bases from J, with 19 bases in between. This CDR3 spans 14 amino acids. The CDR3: CASSERLAIGAAFF. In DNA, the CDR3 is TGTGCCAGCAGTGAGCGGCTAGCGATTGGTGCGGCTTTCTTT.

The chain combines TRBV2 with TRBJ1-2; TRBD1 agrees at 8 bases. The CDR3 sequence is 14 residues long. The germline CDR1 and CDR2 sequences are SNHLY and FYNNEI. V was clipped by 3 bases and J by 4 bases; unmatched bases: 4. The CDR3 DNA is TGTGCCAGCAGTGATTGGACAGGGACCTATGGCTACACCTTC. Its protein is CASSDWTGTYGYTF.

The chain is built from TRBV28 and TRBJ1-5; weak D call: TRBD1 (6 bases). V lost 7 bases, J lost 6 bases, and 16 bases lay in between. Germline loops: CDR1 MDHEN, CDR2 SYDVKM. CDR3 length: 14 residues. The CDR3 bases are TGTGCCAGCAAGCCGGGACAAGCTTTTCAGCCCCAGCATTTT. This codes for CASKPGQAFQPQHF.

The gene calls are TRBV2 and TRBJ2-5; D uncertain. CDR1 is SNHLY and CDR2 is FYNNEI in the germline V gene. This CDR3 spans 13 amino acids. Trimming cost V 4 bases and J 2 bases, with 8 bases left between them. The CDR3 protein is CASSANQQETQYF. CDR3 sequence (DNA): TGTGCCAGCAGTGCGAACCAACAAGAGACCCAGTACTTC.

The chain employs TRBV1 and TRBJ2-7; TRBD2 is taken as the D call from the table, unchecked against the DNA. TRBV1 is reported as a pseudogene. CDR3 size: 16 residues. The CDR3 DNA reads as TGCACCAGCAGCCCCCGCTCTAGCGGGAGAGTCTACGAGCAGTACTTC. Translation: CTSSPRSSGRVYEQYF.

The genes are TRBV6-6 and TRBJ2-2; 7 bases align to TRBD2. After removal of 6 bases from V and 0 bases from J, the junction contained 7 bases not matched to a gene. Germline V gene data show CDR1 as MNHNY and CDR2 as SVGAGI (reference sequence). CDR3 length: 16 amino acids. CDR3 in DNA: TGTGCCAGCAGAGCCCTAGCGGCGGCGAACACCGGGGAGCTGTTTTTT. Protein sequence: CASRALAAANTGELFF.

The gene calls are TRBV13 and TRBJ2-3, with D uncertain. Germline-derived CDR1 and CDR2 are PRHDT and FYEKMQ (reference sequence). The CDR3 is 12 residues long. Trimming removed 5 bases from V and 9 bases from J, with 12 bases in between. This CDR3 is CASSLDPITQYF. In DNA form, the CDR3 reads TGTGCCAGCAGCCTCGACCCGATAACGCAGTATTTT. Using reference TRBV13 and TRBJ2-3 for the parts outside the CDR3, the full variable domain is AAGVIQSPRHLIKEKRETATLKCYPIPRHDTVYWYQQGPGQDPQFLISFYEKMQSDKGSIPDRFSAQQFSDYHSELNMSSLELGDSALYFCASSLDPITQYFGPGTRLTVL.

The DNA of the CDR3 is TGTGCCAGCACAACGTCAGGGGGTAACTATGGCTACACCTTC. It codes for CASTTSGGNYGYTF. The gene calls are TRBV5-5 and TRBJ1-2; TRBD1 matches at 7 bases. The CDR3 runs to 14 residues. The V gene's germline CDR1 is SGHKS and CDR2 YYEKEE (reference sequence). V shed 6 bases, J shed 1 base, and the junction held 6 bases outside the gene matches.

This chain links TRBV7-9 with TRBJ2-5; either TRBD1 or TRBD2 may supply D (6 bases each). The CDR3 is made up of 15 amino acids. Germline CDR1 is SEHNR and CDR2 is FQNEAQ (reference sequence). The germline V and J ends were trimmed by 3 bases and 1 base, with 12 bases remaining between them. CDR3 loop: CASSFVQGGQETQYF. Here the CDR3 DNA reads TGTGCCAGCAGCTTCGTACAGGGAGGCCAAGAGACCCAGTACTTC.

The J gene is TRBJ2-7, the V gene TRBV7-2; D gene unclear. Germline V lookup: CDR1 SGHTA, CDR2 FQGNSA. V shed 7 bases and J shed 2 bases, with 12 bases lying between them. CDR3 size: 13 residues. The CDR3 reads CASTQQGPYEQYF. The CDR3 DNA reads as TGTGCCAGCACCCAGCAAGGGCCCTACGAGCAGTACTTC. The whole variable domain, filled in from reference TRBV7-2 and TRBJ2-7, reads GAGVSQSPSNKVTEKGKDVELRCDPISGHTALYWYRQSLGQGLEFLIYFQGNSAPDKSGLPSDRFSAERTGGSVSTLTIQRTQQEDSAVYLCASTQQGPYEQYFGPGTRLTVT.

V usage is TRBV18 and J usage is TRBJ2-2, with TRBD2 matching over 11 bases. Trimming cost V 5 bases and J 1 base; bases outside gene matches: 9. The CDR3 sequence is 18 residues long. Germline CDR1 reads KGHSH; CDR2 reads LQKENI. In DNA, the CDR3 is TGTGCCAGCTCATCTATAGCGGGAGGGCCGCTGAACACCGGGGAGCTGTTTTTT. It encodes CASSSIAGGPLNTGELFF. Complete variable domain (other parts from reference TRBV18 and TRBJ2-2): NAGVMQNPRHLVRRRGQEARLRCSPMKGHSHVYWYRQLPEEGLKFMVYLQKENIIDESGMPKERFSAEFPKEGPSILRIQQVVRGDSAAYFCASSSIAGGPLNTGELFFGEGSRLTVL.

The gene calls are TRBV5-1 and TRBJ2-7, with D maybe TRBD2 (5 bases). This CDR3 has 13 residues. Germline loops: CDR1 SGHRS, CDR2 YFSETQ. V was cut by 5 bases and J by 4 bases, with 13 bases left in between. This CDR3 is CASRKEARYEQYF. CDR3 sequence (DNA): TGCGCCAGCAGGAAGGAGGCGCGGTACGAGCAGTACTTC.

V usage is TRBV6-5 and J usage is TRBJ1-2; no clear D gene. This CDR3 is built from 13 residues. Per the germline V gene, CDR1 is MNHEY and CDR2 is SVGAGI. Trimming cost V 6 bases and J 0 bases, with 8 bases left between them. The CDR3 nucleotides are TGTGCCAGCAGCCCCAACTCTAACTATGGCTACACCTTC. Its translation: CASSPNSNYGYTF.

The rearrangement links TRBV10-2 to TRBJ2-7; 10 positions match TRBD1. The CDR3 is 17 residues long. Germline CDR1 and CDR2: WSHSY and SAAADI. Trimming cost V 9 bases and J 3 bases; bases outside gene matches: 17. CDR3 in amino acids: CASSGQGEVAGYYEQYF. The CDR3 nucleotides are TGCGCCAGTTCCGGACAGGGGGAGGTAGCGGGGTACTACGAGCAGTACTTC.

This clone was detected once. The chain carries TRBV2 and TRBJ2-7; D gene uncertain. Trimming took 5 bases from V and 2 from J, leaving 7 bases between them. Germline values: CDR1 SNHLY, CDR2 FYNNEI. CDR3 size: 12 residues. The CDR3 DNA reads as TGTGCCAGCAGTTCCGGGCCCTACGAGCAGTACTTC. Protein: CASSSGPYEQYF.

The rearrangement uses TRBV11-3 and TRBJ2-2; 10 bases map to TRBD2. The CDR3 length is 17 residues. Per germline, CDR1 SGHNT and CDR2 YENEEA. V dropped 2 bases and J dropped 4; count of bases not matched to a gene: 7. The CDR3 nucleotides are TGTGCCAGCAGCTTATGGGCTAGCGGGAGTTCCACCGGGGAGCTGTTTTTT. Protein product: CASSLWASGSSTGELFF.